This T cell receptor (beta chain) was captured by sequencing in a study of cytomegalovirus exposure and HLA in healthy donors listed by TCRdb under 2017. Regarding the complete study: In an earlier analysis of around 540 of the donors, 250 to 350 Gb of sequence data and 90 million to 130 million unique TCR beta sequences from 180 million or so T cells were reported. An early release covering around 630 HLA-typed donors comprised 250 to 350 gigabases of sequencing data and approximately 80 million unique TCR sequences. The genetic ancestry cluster associated with self-reported Caucasian donors included about 84% of the approximately 410 genotyped donors. The study aimed to test whether signatures of past pathogen exposure could be identified by cataloging public T cell receptors. The T cell repertoires of roughly 660 subjects were profiled by immunosequencing and related to cytomegalovirus serostatus. A separate validation cohort of 90 to 150 different subjects was used in addition to the roughly 620-subject first cohort. The study combined high-throughput TCR immunosequencing, statistical association of individual TCRs with disease status, and machine learning to predict cytomegalovirus infection status. A later analysis re-examined previously published TCR beta repertoires from roughly 720 donors and added high-resolution HLA genotyping to investigate patterns of TCR occurrence. In the later analysis, no new phenotypic data were used to find candidate immune exposures; instead, reliance was placed on TCR beta sequences and their occurrence across donors. An earlier analysis of 500 to 650 of the donors applied high-throughput TCR beta sequencing to assess whether each TCR beta V gene segment acted as functional or pseudogenic. Alongside the repertoire data, information on donor age, sex, ethnicity and CMV serostatus was compiled. A later genetic analysis took genome-wide SNP genotypes for about 55% of the roughly 700 donors and used that subset as a discovery cohort. All discovery cohort repertoires had been generated using a single sequencing platform. Both class I and class II loci were covered by HLA typing, at four-digit resolution. Typing coverage differed by locus: A, B, C, DRB1 and DQB1 were typed in roughly 620-630 donors, DQA1 in about 500, DPA1 in around 600, and DPB1 in 400 to 490. Because of strong linkage in the cohort, four or five DR-DQ haplotypes were treated as single units for association and clustering. Among 300 to 450 genotyped donors of the cohort, an average of 235,054 unique TCR beta nucleotide sequences were sequenced per donor, roughly 20% of them non-productive.

Study-wide findings and limitations: In a later analysis, HLA-associated TCR beta chains were found to be more clonally expanded and to have lower generation probabilities than equally common non-associated chains. Correlated functional status among segregating V segments might reflect linkage disequilibrium, but an unknown experimental factor could not be ruled out. A later genetic analysis reported fewer N-insertions in productive TCRs among donors in an Asian-associated ancestry cluster than the roughly 700-donor mean. A later analysis found that most CMV-associated TCR beta chains appeared HLA-restricted, with HLA associations seemingly driven largely by CMV exposure. According to a later analysis, TCR association rates differed among HLA loci, with DRB1 alleles showing the most associated TCRs and HLA-C alleles showing the fewest. The study gave a list of under 200 TCR beta chains associated with cytomegalovirus. HLA typing was unavailable for some donors at each locus, so association tests used only the typed subset. The authors suggested that the approach could potentially be extended to other disease states and immunological phenotypes. In an earlier analysis of fewer than 700 of the donors, most TCR beta V segments appeared in productive rearrangements about 87% or about 30% of the time, broadly matching IMGT annotations. A later analysis associated around 16,000 TCR beta sequences with specific HLA alleles at a false discovery rate of 0.05. Sequencing depth was assumed to be roughly uniform across donors in the presence/absence analyses, though that assumption may not hold. Across donors, most TCR sequences were observed very rarely, whereas some public TCRs were present in many individuals. The classifier was reported to diagnose cytomegalovirus status with high specificity and sensitivity in both the original cohort and the validation cohort. About 17 rarely observed V segments, including chromosome 9 orphons, were excluded from the earlier analysis of approximately 500 of the donors because counts were too low. Only TCR beta chains were sequenced in this cohort, and the absence of alpha or paired-chain data limited detectable features. CMV serostatus was the only immune exposure information available for the cohort. The 87-base-pair reads could not distinguish some IMGT-functional V segments, including TRBV6-2 and TRBV6-3, so those segments were excluded. In vitro tests confirmed that a few of the cytomegalovirus-associated TCR beta chains recognize cytomegalovirus antigens. An association between a missense DCLRE1C variant and V-gene and J-gene trimming of TCR beta chains was found in a later genetic analysis and replicated in an independent cohort. Strong co-occurrence of HLA alleles, especially DR and DQ, made assigning TCR associations to individual alleles difficult. In a later analysis, several top co-occurrence clusters were reported to appear linked to parvovirus B19, influenza, CMV and Epstein-Barr virus. A cluster of highly shared sequence variants was judged likely to represent a technical artifact of the sequencing pipeline. A further reported finding was that TCR beta sequences accurately predicted the HLA-A and HLA-B alleles for most subjects in the first cohort.

The cohort comprised several hundred healthy bone marrow donors. At the time of sampling, all cohort members were nominally healthy, though unrecorded immune exposures were likely present. The donor tested CMV seronegative and was one of the 352 seronegative cohort members. A peripheral blood sample was collected from each donor, and TCR beta sequencing was performed on peripheral blood mononuclear cells. The Qiagen DNeasy Blood Extraction Kit was used to extract genomic DNA from the blood cell samples. A note on this clone: The antigen this receptor binds is unknown.

Inclusive of the bounding cysteine and phenylalanine, the CDR3 is 12 residues long. Only the CDR3 DNA is retained, 36 bases long and in frame from the first base. A distance of 7 bases separates the germline ends of V and J, which lose 5 bases and 4 bases respectively. CDR1 is given as SGHDT and CDR2 as YYEEEE, both from the germline V gene. The library was made by the immunoSEQ multiplex PCR assay. A mixture of 60 forward primers for TCR Vbeta segments and 13 reverse primers for TCR Jbeta segments was used in the multiplex PCR. A multiplex PCR assay on genomic DNA amplified the CDR3 region of rearranged TCR beta genes. Amplified TCR beta libraries were sequenced as 87-base-pair reads on the Illumina HiSeq System. The authors processed their data as follows. A later analysis tallied about 77 million unique TCR beta chains across the 650 to 750 repertoires, and around 10 million of those chains were shared by two or more donors. To remove PCR and sequencing errors, raw reads were error-corrected and collapsed into unique sequences using a nearest-neighbor algorithm that merged closely related sequences. Alignment of CDR3 sequences to IMGT reference sequences was used to assign V, D and J gene segments. For a sequence to be retained, a match of at least six nucleotides to both a V gene segment and a J gene segment was required. Rearrangements were called productive when the CDR3 lacked stop codons and stayed in frame with V and J; all others were non-productive. Following IMGT convention, CDR3 was defined as the stretch from the second conserved V-encoded cysteine to the conserved J-encoded phenylalanine. Sequences without an unambiguous match to a single V gene segment were excluded from the earlier analysis of almost 600 of the donors. An earlier analysis of just under 600 of the donors called V segments functional above 56.7% productive rearrangements and segregating when the between-donor standard deviation exceeded 5%. A statistical classification framework was built for diagnosing cytomegalovirus status from the catalog of TCR beta chain sequences. A later analysis assigned V and J genes by comparing TCR nucleotide sequences with IMGT/GENE-DB human TR gene sequences. In a later analysis, CDR3 sequences and most-parsimonious VDJ recombination scenarios were assigned using the TCRdist pipeline. In a later analysis, each TCR beta chain was defined by its CDR3 amino acid sequence together with its V-gene family, and reads without a unique V-gene family were excluded. In a later analysis, some 600 highly shared, low-generation-probability nucleotide sequences were removed to address suspected cross-contamination and a sequencing artifact. For each public chain, a later analysis derived a clonal expansion index from normalized ranks of inferred template counts within each repertoire. In a later analysis, generation probabilities were computed using a VDJ recombination model fitted to out-of-frame rearrangements, and the results were checked against IGoR. In a later analysis, TCR-TCR, TCR-HLA and TCR-CMV co-occurrence was scored with hypergeometric tests, and a repertoire-size bias correction was applied to TCR pairs. A later analysis estimated false discovery rates by permuting HLA or CMV assignments 20 times. A later analysis grouped co-occurring TCRs with DBSCAN, adding TCRdist sequence similarity when clustering within HLA-allele-positive subsets. For co-occurrence clustering, repertoires with fewer than 30,000 or more than 120,000 public chains were excluded, along with a handful of repertoires with anomalous nucleotide sharing. TCRdb retrieved this table from immuneACCESS and kept in-frame rearrangements only. Not all clones are present; in checked studies, unresolved V genes account for under half, and no reason is known for the remainder. The D gene and trimming were derived from the DNA, and the V and J assignments and clone size from that table. In this sample's table one finds approximately 120,000 clones. The biggest ten clones account for under 1.3% of the sample.

The chain is assembled from TRBV5-6 and TRBJ1-5; the D gene remains uncertain. The sequencing sample was made of PBMCs. This receptor was obtained from a man between 18 and 29 years old in good health and CMV-seronegative. The CDR3 region has the sequence CASSLQNQPQHF. The DNA sequence is as follows: TGTGCCAGCAGTCTACAGAATCAGCCCCAGCATTTT.